The 14 T cell receptor beta chains below all came from one sample that was sequenced in a study of T-cell memory formation after mild COVID-19 (dated by TCRdb to about 2021). The library was produced with 5' RACE. Sequenced using an Illumina NovaSeq 6000. TCRdb passed the public sequencing reads through fastp at Q25 and MiXCR, retaining productive beta sequences. One record per CDR3 amino acid sequence lists the most common genes and DNA. In all, the sample holds about 210,000 distinct CDR3 sequences, and over 9.5% of those were seen once. Of the sample, around 2.9% is held by the ten largest clones. The sequenced sample consisted of PBMCs or a T cell subset sorted from them (not recorded which). All receptors come from a man aged 18 to 29 who had mild COVID-19 (a few samples of this study predate the infection). The sample titles of this study are shuffled in the database, so cell type and time point are left out; the donor was told from shared clones.

The chain combines TRBV7-2 with TRBJ1-2; 7 bases align to TRBD1. From germline, CDR1 is SGHTA and CDR2 FQGNSA. V shed 5 bases, J shed 7 bases, and the junction held 7 bases outside the gene matches. This CDR3 has 13 amino acids. The CDR3 bases are TGTGCCAGCAGCCCGACAGGGCGGGGTGGCTACACCTTC. Protein: CASSPTGRGGYTF.

This clonotype is judged medium-sized. The rearrangement uses TRBV20-1 and TRBJ2-3; no firm D call. Germline values: CDR1 DFQATT, CDR2 SNEGSKA (reference sequence). V lost 6 bases and J lost 3, with 7 bases in between. The CDR3 has 11 residues. This CDR3 reads CSARRTDTQYF. Written as DNA, the CDR3 is TGCAGTGCCCGCAGGACAGATACGCAGTATTTT.

There are a few counts of this clonotype. The CDR3 spells CASRYNDGGELFF. The CDR3 nucleotides are TGTGCCAGCAGGTATAACGACGGGGGTGAACTGTTTTTT. This chain joins TRBV7-2 and TRBJ1-4; D might be TRBD1 (5 bases). Trimming took off 6 bases at V and 12 bases at J, with 17 bases between the two ends. This CDR3 spans 13 amino acids. Germline assignment: CDR1 SGHTA and CDR2 FQGNSA.

This clonotype was detected only a few times. The rearrangement links TRBV7-2 to TRBJ2-7; a weak D match, TRBD2 (7 bases). The CDR3 spans 15 residues. The V and J ends lost 6 bases and 2 bases respectively, with 17 bases between them. Germline V gene sequence: CDR1 SGHTA, CDR2 FQGNSA. CDR3 coding DNA: TGTGCCAGCAGGGATTTACCGGGGGGCACCTACGAGCAGTACTTC. Encoded protein: CASRDLPGGTYEQYF.

This clonotype came up a few times. CDR3 sequence (DNA): TGCAGTGCTAGGGACTACCGGGGACCCGAGGGGGCTTTCTTT. This translates into CSARDYRGPEGAFF. The chain couples TRBV20-1 to TRBJ1-1, with a tentative D call TRBD1 (5 bases). The CDR3 sequence is 14 residues long. The germline CDR1 and CDR2 sequences are DFQATT and SNEGSKA (reference sequence). V dropped 3 bases and J dropped 11 bases, with 22 bases sitting between them.

The gene calls are TRBV11-2 and TRBJ2-3; 7 nucleotides align to TRBD2. V was pared by 8 bases and J by 3 bases, with 8 bases of the junction left unmatched. Germline CDR1 and CDR2: SGHAT and FQNNGV. This CDR3 spans 14 amino acids. CDR3 bases: TGTGCCAGCGGGAAGCGGGACCCTACAGATACGCAGTATTTT. Translating it yields CASGKRDPTDTQYF. The full variable domain, its missing parts supplied by reference TRBV11-2 and TRBJ2-3, is EAGVAQSPRYKIIEKRQSVAFWCNPISGHATLYWYQQILGQGPKLLIQFQNNGVVDDSQLPKDRFSAERLKGVDSTLKIQPAKLEDSAVYLCASGKRDPTDTQYFGPGTRLTVL.

This clonotype was found many times. The rearrangement joins TRBV11-3 to TRBJ2-1, with 8 bases fitting TRBD2. The CDR3 sequence is 16 residues long. CDR1 is SGHNT and CDR2 is YENEEA in the germline V gene. The ends lost 1 base at V and 0 bases at J; junction bases unmatched: 2. CDR3 sequence: CASSLAGTSSYNEQFF. CDR3 coding DNA: TGTGCCAGCAGCTTAGCCGGGACTAGCTCCTACAATGAGCAGTTCTTC. Combining the CDR3 with reference TRBV11-3 and TRBJ2-1 gives the whole variable domain EAGVVQSPRYKIIEKKQPVAFWCNPISGHNTLYWYLQNLGQGPELLIRYENEEAVDDSQLPKDRFSAERLKGVDSTLKIQPAELGDSAVYLCASSLAGTSSYNEQFFGPGTRLTVL.

The gene calls are TRBV5-1 and TRBJ2-7; maybe TRBD2 (5 bases). CDR3 length: 14 residues. Germline V gene data show CDR1 as SGHRS and CDR2 as YFSETQ. Deletions cut 0 bases from V and 7 bases from J, with 14 bases between. CDR3 amino acids: CASSLAGSAREQYF. The CDR3 DNA is TGCGCCAGCAGCTTGGCGGGGTCTGCAAGGGAGCAGTACTTC.

This clonotype was picked up a small number of times. The chain recombines TRBV29-1 with TRBJ2-7, with D unresolved. The CDR3 is 10 amino acids. Trimming took 6 bases from V and 8 from J, leaving 11 bases between them. Germline-derived CDR1 and CDR2 are SQVTM and ANQGSEA. CDR3 sequence: CSVPSWKQYV. The DNA for the CDR3 is TGCAGCGTCCCCTCGTGGAAGCAGTACGTC.

This clonotype was counted ten times or more. One end of the junction does not line up with germline, which may come from a read error. The CDR3 DNA reads TGTGCCAGCAGCCATAACCGGGGACAGGCGGGTCCGACGGTCTTC. It translates to CASSHNRGQAGPTVF. This chain uses TRBV12-3 or TRBV12-4 with TRBJ2-1; 8 nucleotides align to TRBD1. CDR3 length equals 15 residues.

This clonotype was found a few times. The V and J genes are TRBV6-2 or TRBV6-3 and TRBJ2-7; 14 bases align to TRBD2. The V gene end was trimmed by 5 bases and the J gene end by 7 bases; junction bases not matched to a gene: 10. The CDR3 is 16 residues long. Germline values: CDR1 MNHEY, CDR2 SVGEGT. CDR3 nucleotides: TGTGCCAGCAGTCCAAGACTAGCGGGGGGGCCAGAGGAGCAGTACTTC. Its protein product is CASSPRLAGGPEEQYF.

The V call is TRBV28, the J call TRBJ2-7; no reliable D call. The CDR3 is 12 amino acids. Germline V CDR1 and CDR2: MDHEN, SYDVKM. Trimming cost V 7 bases and J 1 base, with 8 bases left between them. The CDR3 bases are TGTGCCAGCAAAGGCCGATCCTACGAGCAGTACGTC. Its protein product is CASKGRSYEQYV.

This clonotype was recorded many times. The V gene is TRBV12-3 or TRBV12-4, the J gene TRBJ1-2, with D maybe TRBD1 (6 bases). The CDR3 totals 13 residues. Trimming left V 3 bases short and J 4 bases short, with 9 bases between. CDR3 nucleotides: TGTGCCAGCAGTTTGAAAGGGGGCTATGGCTACACCTTC. It yields the protein CASSLKGGYGYTF.

This clonotype showed up just a few times. The chain has TRBV12-3 or TRBV12-4 and TRBJ2-3, with D possibly TRBD1 on 7 matching bases. CDR3 size: 12 residues. The V and J ends lost 3 bases and 11 bases respectively, with 12 bases between them. For the CDR3, the DNA is TGTGCCAGCAGTTTCGCAGGGGGAGGGCAGTATTTT. The encoded protein is CASSFAGGGQYF.